This record covers a single T cell receptor beta chain. Its antigen is currently unknown. Clones were sequenced by immunoSEQ multiplex PCR, and TCRdb holds only the in-frame ones, with some missing. The sample shows roughly 54,000 clones, roughly 89% of them seen only once. Germline loops: CDR1 SEHNR, CDR2 FQNEAQ (reference sequence). V gave up 1 base and J gave up 5 bases, with 14 bases separating them. The CDR3 is 16 amino acids. Recipients received nonmyeloablative bone marrow transplants from related graft donors, with transient mixed chimerism. This specimen belongs to a study of Tregs in tolerant kidney transplant recipients. Broader study findings: Validation in larger populations is needed because few patients were studied.

The receptor was derived from a human patient who received a combined kidney and bone marrow transplant. The graft donor may be the source of some T cells. The sequenced sample was CD8+ T cells from blood (PBMCs), obtained 12 months after the transplant. V usage is TRBV7-9 and J usage is TRBJ1-4; a weak D match, TRBD1 (5 bases). CDR3: CASSLVGPGINEKLFF. The CDR3 DNA reads TGTGCCAGCAGCTTAGTTGGGCCAGGGATAAATGAAAAACTGTTTTTT. The whole variable domain, remainder taken from reference TRBV7-9 and TRBJ1-4, is DTGVSQNPRHKITKRGQNVTFRCDPISEHNRLYWYRQTLGQGPEFLTYFQNEAQLEKSRLLSDRFSAERPKGSFSTLEIQRTEQGDSAMYLCASSLVGPGINEKLFFGSGTQLSVL.